This TCR beta chain was obtained from a study of blood T cell repertoires in COVID-19. In the original processing: Scientists estimated how many nucleated cells there were by amplifying reference gene primers. Libraries were prepared by immunoSEQ multiplex PCR; TCRdb keeps only in-frame clonotypes and omits some of them. V and J calls plus clone size are reproduced from that table; the DNA served to infer D and trimming. This table has under 150,000 clones, approximately 84% appearing once. The CDR3 extends over 16 amino acids. Deletions cut 0 bases from V and 8 bases from J, with 16 bases between. Germline V gene lookup returns CDR1 SGHDN and CDR2 FVKESK.

The sequence was obtained from a woman of 80 years or more with acute or convalescent COVID-19. J is TRBJ1-4 and V is TRBV14; no clear D. Sequenced material: peripheral blood. CDR3 in amino acids: CASSQDGRGFGEKLFF. CDR3 bases: TGTGCCAGCAGCCAAGACGGACGCGGGTTCGGGGAAAAACTGTTTTTT.